This T cell receptor (beta chain) was captured in a study of blood T cell repertoires in COVID-19. In the authors' methods: Amplification of reference gene primers provided the estimated nucleated cell counts. The table came from immunoSEQ multiplex PCR; TCRdb's copy has only in-frame clones and leaves some out. The DNA was the basis for D and trimming; V, J and clone size are from that table. Counted here are roughly 68,000 clones, roughly 88% occurring once; the ten biggest clones make up approximately 28%. The V and J ends lost 0 bases and 7 bases, in that order; junction bases with no gene match: 4. There are 15 residues in the CDR3. Looked up from germline, CDR1 is MNHEY and CDR2 is SVGAGI.

Sequencing input: peripheral blood. The genes are TRBV6-5 and TRBJ1-4; 8 bases match TRBD1. The receptor's source is a man aged 45 to 65 with acute or convalescent COVID-19. This CDR3 reads CASSYSKGQVEKLFF. CDR3 bases: TGTGCCAGCAGTTACTCGAAGGGACAGGTTGAAAAACTGTTTTTT.